These 23 T cell receptor beta chains were all obtained from the same sample, sequenced in a study of blood T cells in healthy people across ages (dated by TCRdb to the mid-2010s). Receptor libraries were prepared by 5' RACE. TCRdb names Illumina HiSeq 2500 as the instrument used. A second PCR of about 6 to 11 cycles was run with a J-beta primer mix and a sample-barcoded 5' primer. TCRdb's own reprocessing of the public reads used fastp at Q25 and MiXCR and kept productive beta chains. Every distinct CDR3 protein forms one entry, paired with its most common genes and DNA. The table for this sample lists roughly 2 million distinct CDR3 sequences; approximately 50% of them were counted only once. Approximately 2% of the sample comes from the top ten. The sequencing input was blood. These receptors came from a woman between 40 and 55 years old in good health.

J is TRBJ2-3 and V is TRBV4-3; 10 bases are shared with TRBD1. This CDR3 region has 16 residues. V trimming: 1 base; J trimming: 6 bases; junction bases outside the gene matches: 7. In germline, CDR1 is LGHNA, CDR2 YSLEER. This CDR3 is CASSQVQTGGSDTQYF. DNA for the CDR3: TGCGCCAGCAGCCAAGTTCAGACAGGGGGCTCCGATACGCAGTATTTT.

The chain joins TRBV7-2 to TRBJ2-5; 10 bases are shared with TRBD2. The CDR3 has 15 residues. Trimming removed 5 bases from V and 5 bases from J; junction bases left unmatched: 8. Germline CDR1 and CDR2: SGHTA and FQGNSA. This chain's CDR3 is CASSHTSGVAETQYF. CDR3 sequence (DNA): TGTGCCAGCAGCCACACTAGCGGGGTCGCCGAGACCCAGTACTTC.

The chain recombines TRBV7-2 with TRBJ2-5; 7 positions match TRBD1. Germline assignment: CDR1 SGHTA and CDR2 FQGNSA. Losses at the gene ends were 5 bases for V and 4 bases for J; bases not matched to a gene: 10. The CDR3 spans 15 residues. The CDR3 sequence is CASSVRQGVGETQYF. In DNA form, the CDR3 reads TGTGCCAGCAGCGTTAGGCAGGGGGTGGGAGAGACCCAGTACTTC.

J is TRBJ1-4 and V is TRBV29-1; D is unresolved. The CDR3 runs to 11 residues. V lost 3 bases to trimming and J lost 8 bases, with 7 bases between them. CDR1 is SQVTM and CDR2 is ANQGSEA in the germline V gene. The chain's CDR3 is CSVEDGEKLFF. CDR3 nucleotides: TGCAGCGTTGAGGATGGGGAAAAACTGTTTTTT.

The chain is built from TRBV7-8 and TRBJ1-1; 9 bases align to TRBD1. Germline CDR1 is SGHVS and CDR2 is FQNEAQ. The V segment lost 5 bases and the J segment 1 base; nucleotides outside the gene matches: 8. This CDR3 is 16 amino acids long. CDR3 sequence (DNA): TGTGCCAGCAGCCTCCGGGACAGGGTGCAGAACACTGAAGCTTTCTTT. Translating gives CASSLRDRVQNTEAFF.

The chain has TRBV5-1 and TRBJ2-1; maybe TRBD2 (6 bases). The CDR3 spans 17 residues. V gave up 1 base and J gave up 6 bases, with 20 bases separating them. CDR1 and CDR2 (germline): SGHRS, YFSETQ. The CDR3 nucleotides are TGCGCCAGCAGCTTGACGGGACGGGGGTACAGTTCCAATGAGCAGTTCTTC. It specifies CASSLTGRGYSSNEQFF.

V gene TRBV20-1 combines with J gene TRBJ2-1; 14 nucleotides match TRBD2. CDR3 length equals 14 residues. J gave up 9 bases and V 3 bases, and 4 bases lay outside the gene matches. From germline, CDR1 is DFQATT and CDR2 SNEGSKA (reference sequence). The CDR3 coding sequence is TGCAGTGCTAGGACTAGCGGGGGGGTATTTGAGCAGTTCTTC. Protein sequence: CSARTSGGVFEQFF.

This clonotype was recorded once. V is TRBV6-5 and J is TRBJ2-5; perhaps D is TRBD1 or TRBD2 (6 bases each). Germline V gene data show CDR1 as MNHEY and CDR2 as SVGAGI. The CDR3 loop spans 15 amino acids. V was clipped by 0 bases and J by 7 bases, with 15 bases between them. The CDR3 sequence is CASSYSVSGAGTQYF. The CDR3, as DNA: TGTGCCAGCAGTTACTCAGTGTCGGGGGCTGGGACCCAGTACTTC.

V and J are TRBV6-1 and TRBJ2-5; D gene ambiguous. V lost 2 bases and J lost 4, with 14 bases in between. The germline CDR1 and CDR2 sequences are MNHNS and SASEGT. The CDR3 length is 15 residues. The CDR3 region has the DNA TGTGCCAGCAGTGAACGCTGGAGCTACGGAGAGACCCAGTACTTC. Its protein is CASSERWSYGETQYF.

This clonotype was found a few times. The chain carries TRBV6-6 and TRBJ2-3; D not resolved. V was pared by 2 bases and J by 3 bases, with 15 bases between. The germline gives CDR1 MNHNY, CDR2 SVGAGI (reference sequence). The CDR3 totals 16 residues. The DNA of the CDR3 is TGTGCCAGCAGTTACCCCCGTGGGGTCGGAACAGATACGCAGTATTTT. It yields the protein CASSYPRGVGTDTQYF.

This chain links TRBV12-3 or TRBV12-4 with TRBJ2-3, with D unresolved. This CDR3 is 16 amino acids long. The V end lost 9 bases, the J end lost 4 bases, and 23 bases lay between the germline ends. DNA of the CDR3: TGTGCCAGTCGGAGAACGACAAGAATGGTCGCAGATACGCAGTATTTT. It translates to CASRRTTRMVADTQYF.

The CDR3 nucleotides are TGTGCCAGCAGCTTAGCGGTCGCAGGGGGCCGGAGTGAGCAGTTCTTC. As protein: CASSLAVAGGRSEQFF. The chain carries TRBV11-2 and TRBJ2-1, with TRBD1 matching over 8 bases. From germline, CDR1 is SGHAT and CDR2 FQNNGV. CDR3 length: 16 residues. The V segment lost 1 base and the J segment 9 bases; nucleotides outside the gene matches: 11.

The chain combines TRBV20-1 with TRBJ2-3, with D perhaps TRBD2 (5 bases). Trimming removed 0 bases from V and 8 bases from J, with 18 bases in between. The CDR3 contains 15 residues. Germline V gene lookup returns CDR1 DFQATT and CDR2 SNEGSKA (reference sequence). The CDR3 region is CSARDPSNSGGTQYF. The CDR3 DNA reads as TGCAGTGCTAGAGATCCCAGCAATTCTGGAGGTACGCAGTATTTT.

This clonotype appeared a few times. The chain uses TRBV5-5 and TRBJ2-1; weak D call: TRBD2 (6 bases). Germline CDR1 reads SGHKS; CDR2 reads YYEKEE (reference sequence). CDR3 size: 14 residues. V dropped 4 bases and J dropped 5 bases, with 13 bases sitting between them. CDR3 in amino acids: CASSVGTSNNEQFF. The CDR3 DNA follows: TGTGCCAGCAGCGTCGGGACTTCGAACAATGAGCAGTTCTTC. The full variable domain, with the rest looked up from reference TRBV5-5 and TRBJ2-1, is DAGVTQSPTHLIKTRGQQVTLRCSPISGHKSVSWYQQVLGQGPQFIFQYYEKEERGRGNFPDRFSARQFPNYSSELNVNALLLGDSALYLCASSVGTSNNEQFFGPGTRLTVL.

This clonotype was counted only a few times. The chain combines TRBV29-1 with TRBJ2-5; D is uncertain. This CDR3 comprises 12 residues. The germline V gene has CDR1 SQVTM and CDR2 ANQGSEA. Between the trimmed V and J ends, which lost 5 bases and 1 base, there was a span of 8 bases. The DNA for the CDR3 is TGCAGCGTTTGGCTATTCCAAGAGACCCAGTACTTC. Its translation: CSVWLFQETQYF.

This rearrangement joins TRBV4-3 to TRBJ2-6; D gene uncertain. This CDR3 is 20 amino acids long. V lost 0 bases to trimming and J lost 0 bases, with 18 bases between them. Per the germline V gene, CDR1 is LGHNA and CDR2 is YSLEER. CDR3 residues: CASSQDLSLLGGSGANVLTF. CDR3 in DNA: TGCGCCAGCAGCCAAGATTTAAGTCTCCTGGGCGGCTCTGGGGCCAACGTCCTGACTTTC.

Note on this clonotype: A clone one base away is much larger, so this may be a read error. This rearrangement joins TRBV29-1 to TRBJ2-5, with 8 bases aligning to TRBD1. Per the germline V gene, CDR1 is SQVTM and CDR2 is ANQGSEA. The CDR3 contains 13 residues. The CDR3 sequence: CSVDRTGKETEYF. CDR3 coding DNA: TGCAGCGTCGATAGGACAGGGAAAGAGACCGAGTACTTC.

This rearrangement joins TRBV12-3 or TRBV12-4 to TRBJ2-3; D not certain. The V gene lost 1 base and the J gene lost 0 bases, with 8 bases spanning the gap. The CDR3 is made up of 15 amino acids. In DNA form, the CDR3 reads TGTGCCAGCAGTTTAGACACGGTTAGCACAGATACGCAGTATTTT. It specifies CASSLDTVSTDTQYF.

Only a few counts were recorded for this clonotype. The gene calls are TRBV5-1 and TRBJ2-5; 10 nucleotides match TRBD1. The end of the DNA fits TRBJ2-7 better, so the J call may be wrong. The CDR3 is made up of 14 amino acids. Germline V gene sequence: CDR1 SGHRS, CDR2 YFSETQ. CDR3 nucleotides: TGCGCCAGCAGCTGGGGACAGGGGAATGGCGAGCAGTACTTC. It encodes CASSWGQGNGEQYF.

The chain joins TRBV20-1 to TRBJ1-2; no clear D gene. Trimming stripped 6 bases from V and 4 bases from J, with 15 bases between. This CDR3 spans 13 amino acids. CDR1 and CDR2 from the germline V gene are DFQATT and SNEGSKA (reference sequence). CDR3 coding DNA: TGCAGTGCGGGCCGGCCCTCGGGCTATGGCTACACCTTC. Amino acid sequence: CSAGRPSGYGYTF.

This chain joins TRBV4-2 and TRBJ2-7; unclear D gene. V lost 1 base and J lost 0, with 10 bases in between. The CDR3 has 15 residues. Looked up from germline, CDR1 is LGHNA and CDR2 is YNFKEQ. The CDR3: CASSQVKGPSYEQYF. The CDR3 region has the DNA TGTGCCAGCAGCCAAGTCAAGGGCCCCTCCTACGAGCAGTACTTC.

This clonotype has more than one count but fewer than ten. The chain employs TRBV29-1 and TRBJ2-7; TRBD2 matches 9 bases. The germline CDR1 and CDR2 sequences are SQVTM and ANQGSEA. This CDR3 spans 16 amino acids. V was clipped by 6 bases and J by 2 bases; unmatched bases: 14. The CDR3 is CSVLRGSGGPPYEQYF. The DNA of the CDR3 is TGCAGCGTCCTCAGAGGTAGCGGGGGCCCTCCCTACGAGCAGTACTTC.

This clonotype was seen a few times. The genes are TRBV7-2 and TRBJ1-2; no definite D call. The germline V gene encodes CDR1 SGHTA and CDR2 FQGNSA. With 5 bases removed from V and 7 bases from J, the gap between germline ends came to 14 bases. CDR3 length: 13 residues. CDR3 in DNA: TGTGCCAGCAGCCCATCCCCCGAGACTGGCTACACCTTC. It translates to CASSPSPETGYTF.